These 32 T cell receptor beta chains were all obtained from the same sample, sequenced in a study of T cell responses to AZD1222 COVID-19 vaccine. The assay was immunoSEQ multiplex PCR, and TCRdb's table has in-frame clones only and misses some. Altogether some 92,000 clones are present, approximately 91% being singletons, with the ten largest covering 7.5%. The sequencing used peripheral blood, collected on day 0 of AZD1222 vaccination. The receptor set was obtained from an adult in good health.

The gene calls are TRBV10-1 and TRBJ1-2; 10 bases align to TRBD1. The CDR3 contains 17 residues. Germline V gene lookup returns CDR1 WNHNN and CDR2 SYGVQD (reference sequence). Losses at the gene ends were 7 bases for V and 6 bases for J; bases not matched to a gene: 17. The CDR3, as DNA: TGCGCCAGCACCGGAAAATTGAACCGGGACAGGGGAGATGGCTACACCTTC. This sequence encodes CASTGKLNRDRGDGYTF.

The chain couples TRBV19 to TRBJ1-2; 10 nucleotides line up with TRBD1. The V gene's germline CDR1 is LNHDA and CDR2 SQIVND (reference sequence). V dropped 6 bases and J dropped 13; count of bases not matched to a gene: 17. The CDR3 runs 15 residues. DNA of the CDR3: TGTGCCAGTAGACCGGATGGAAAGGACAGGGGGTTTGTCACCTTC. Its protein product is CASRPDGKDRGFVTF.

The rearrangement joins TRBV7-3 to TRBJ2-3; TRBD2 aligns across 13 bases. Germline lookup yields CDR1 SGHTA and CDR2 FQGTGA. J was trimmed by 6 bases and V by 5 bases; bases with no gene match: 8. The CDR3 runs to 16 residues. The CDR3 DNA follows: TGTGCCAGCAGCCTTACTAGCGGGGGGGCCGGTGATACGCAGTATTTT. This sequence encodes CASSLTSGGAGDTQYF.

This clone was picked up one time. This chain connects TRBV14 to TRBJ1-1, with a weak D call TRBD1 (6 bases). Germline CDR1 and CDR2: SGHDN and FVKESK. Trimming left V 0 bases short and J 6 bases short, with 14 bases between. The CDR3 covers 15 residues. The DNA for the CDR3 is TGTGCCAGCAGCCAAGAATGGCAGGGGTCCGCTGAAGCTTTCTTT. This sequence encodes CASSQEWQGSAEAFF. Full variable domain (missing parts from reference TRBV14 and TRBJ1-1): EAGVTQFPSHSVIEKGQTVTLRCDPISGHDNLYWYRRVMGKEIKFLLHFVKESKQDESGMPNNRFLAERTGGTYSTLKVQPAELEDSGVYFCASSQEWQGSAEAFFGQGTRLTVV.

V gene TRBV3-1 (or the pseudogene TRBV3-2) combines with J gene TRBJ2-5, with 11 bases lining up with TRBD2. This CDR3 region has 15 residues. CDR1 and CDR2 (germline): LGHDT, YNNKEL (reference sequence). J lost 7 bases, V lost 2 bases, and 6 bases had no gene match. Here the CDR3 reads CASSQYSSGGLTQYF. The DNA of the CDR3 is TGTGCCAGCAGCCAATACTCTAGCGGGGGGTTGACCCAGTACTTC.

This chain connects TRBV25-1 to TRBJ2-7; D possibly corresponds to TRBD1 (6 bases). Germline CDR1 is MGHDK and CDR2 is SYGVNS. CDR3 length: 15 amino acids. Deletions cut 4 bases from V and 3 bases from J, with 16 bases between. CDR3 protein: CASSVSRTGNYEQYF. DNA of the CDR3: TGTGCCAGCAGTGTCTCGCGTACAGGGAACTACGAGCAGTACTTC.

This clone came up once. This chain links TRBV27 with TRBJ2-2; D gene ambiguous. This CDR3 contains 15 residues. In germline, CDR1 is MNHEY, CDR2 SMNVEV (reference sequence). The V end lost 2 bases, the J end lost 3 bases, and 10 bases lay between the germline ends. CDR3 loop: CASSLDRADTGELFF. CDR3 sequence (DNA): TGTGCCAGCAGTTTAGATCGGGCCGACACCGGGGAGCTGTTTTTT.

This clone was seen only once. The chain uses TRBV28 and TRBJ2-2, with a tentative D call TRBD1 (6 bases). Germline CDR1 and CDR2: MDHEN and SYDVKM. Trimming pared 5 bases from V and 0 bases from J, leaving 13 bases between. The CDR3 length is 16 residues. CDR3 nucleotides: TGTGCCAGCAGTGTCCACAGGGTTGCGAACACCGGGGAGCTGTTTTTT. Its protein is CASSVHRVANTGELFF.

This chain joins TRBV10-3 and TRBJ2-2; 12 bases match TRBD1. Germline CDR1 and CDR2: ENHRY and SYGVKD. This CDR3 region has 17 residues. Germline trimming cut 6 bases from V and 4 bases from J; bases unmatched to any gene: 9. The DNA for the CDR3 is TGTGCCATCAGGGGGACAGGGGGCGGTGAGGCCACCGGGGAGCTGTTTTTT. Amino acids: CAIRGTGGGEATGELFF.

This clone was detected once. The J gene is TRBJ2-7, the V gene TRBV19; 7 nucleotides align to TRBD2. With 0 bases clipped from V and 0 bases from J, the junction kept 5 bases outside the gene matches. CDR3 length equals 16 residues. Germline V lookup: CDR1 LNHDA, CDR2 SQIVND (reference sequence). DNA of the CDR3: TGTGCCAGTAGTATAGATCGGGGCGGGAGCTCCTACGAGCAGTACTTC. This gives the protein CASSIDRGGSSYEQYF.

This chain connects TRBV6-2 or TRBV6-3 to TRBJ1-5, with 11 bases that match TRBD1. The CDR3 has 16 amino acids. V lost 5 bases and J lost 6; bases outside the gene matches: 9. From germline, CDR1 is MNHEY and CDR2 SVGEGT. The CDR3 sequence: CASSDGQGASGQPQHF. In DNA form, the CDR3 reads TGTGCCAGCAGTGACGGACAGGGGGCGAGCGGTCAGCCCCAGCATTTT.

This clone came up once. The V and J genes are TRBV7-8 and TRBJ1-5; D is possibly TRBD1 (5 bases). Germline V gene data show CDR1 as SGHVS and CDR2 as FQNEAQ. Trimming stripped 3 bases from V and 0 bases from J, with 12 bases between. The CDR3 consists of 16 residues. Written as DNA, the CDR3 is TGTGCCAGCAGCTTGGGACGGTTTGATAGCAATCAGCCCCAGCATTTT. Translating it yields CASSLGRFDSNQPQHF.

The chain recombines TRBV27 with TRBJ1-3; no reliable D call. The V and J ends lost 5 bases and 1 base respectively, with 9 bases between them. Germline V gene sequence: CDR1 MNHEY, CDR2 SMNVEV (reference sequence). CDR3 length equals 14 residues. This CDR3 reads CASSLSWSGNTIYF. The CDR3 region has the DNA TGTGCCAGCAGTCTCTCGTGGTCTGGAAACACCATATATTTT.

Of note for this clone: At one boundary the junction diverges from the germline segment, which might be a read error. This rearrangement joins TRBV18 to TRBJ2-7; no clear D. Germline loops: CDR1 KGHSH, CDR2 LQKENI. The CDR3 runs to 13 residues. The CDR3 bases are TGTGCCAGTTCACGTGGGCCTAGCTACGAGCAGTACTTC. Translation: CASSRGPSYEQYF.

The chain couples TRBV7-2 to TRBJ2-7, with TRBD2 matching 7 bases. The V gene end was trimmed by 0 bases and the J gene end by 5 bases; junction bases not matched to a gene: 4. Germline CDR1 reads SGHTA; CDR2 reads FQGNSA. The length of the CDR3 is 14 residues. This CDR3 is CASSLAGRVNEQYF. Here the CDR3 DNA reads TGTGCCAGCAGCTTAGCGGGGAGGGTCAACGAGCAGTACTTC.

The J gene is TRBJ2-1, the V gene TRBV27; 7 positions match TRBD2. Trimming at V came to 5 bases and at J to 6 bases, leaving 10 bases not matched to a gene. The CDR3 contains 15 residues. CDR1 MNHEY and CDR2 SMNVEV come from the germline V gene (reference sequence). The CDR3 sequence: CASSPAGGGANEQFF. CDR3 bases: TGTGCCAGCAGTCCAGCTGGGGGAGGGGCCAATGAGCAGTTCTTC.

The CDR3 reads CASSYQQISGNTIYF. CDR3 coding DNA: TGTGCCAGCAGTTACCAGCAAATCTCTGGAAACACCATATATTTT. The chain couples TRBV6-5 to TRBJ1-3; D is unresolved. Germline lookup yields CDR1 MNHEY and CDR2 SVGAGI. Trimming took 2 bases from V and 0 from J, leaving 8 bases between them. This CDR3 region has 15 residues.

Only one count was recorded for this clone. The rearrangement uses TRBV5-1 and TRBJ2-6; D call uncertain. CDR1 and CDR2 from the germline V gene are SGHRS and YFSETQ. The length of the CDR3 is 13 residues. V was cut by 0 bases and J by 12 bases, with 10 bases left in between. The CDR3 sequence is CASSLVQTRVLTF. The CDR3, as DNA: TGCGCCAGCAGCTTGGTACAGACCCGCGTCCTGACTTTC.

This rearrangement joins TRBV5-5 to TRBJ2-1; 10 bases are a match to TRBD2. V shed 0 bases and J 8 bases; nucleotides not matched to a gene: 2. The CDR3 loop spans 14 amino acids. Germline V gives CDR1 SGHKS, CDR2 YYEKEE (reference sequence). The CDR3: CASSLASGSYEQFF. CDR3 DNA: TGTGCCAGCAGCTTGGCTAGCGGGAGCTATGAGCAGTTCTTC.

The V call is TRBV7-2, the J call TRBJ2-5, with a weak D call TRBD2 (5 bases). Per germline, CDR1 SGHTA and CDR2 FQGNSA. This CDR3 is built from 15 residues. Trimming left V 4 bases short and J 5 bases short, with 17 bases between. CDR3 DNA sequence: TGTGCCAGCAGCTCCCCTGCCGGGGTGGGGGAGACCCAGTACTTC. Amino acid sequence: CASSSPAGVGETQYF.

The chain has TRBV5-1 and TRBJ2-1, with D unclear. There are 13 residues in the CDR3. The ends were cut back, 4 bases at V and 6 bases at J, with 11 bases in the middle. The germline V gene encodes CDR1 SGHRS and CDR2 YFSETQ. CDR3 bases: TGCGCCAGCAGCCTCGGATCTTTCAATGAGCAGTTCTTC. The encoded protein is CASSLGSFNEQFF.

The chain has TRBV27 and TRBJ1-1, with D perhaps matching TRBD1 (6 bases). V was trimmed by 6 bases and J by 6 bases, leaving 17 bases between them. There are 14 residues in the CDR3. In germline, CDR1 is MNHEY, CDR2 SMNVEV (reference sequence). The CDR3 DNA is TGTGCCAGCAGGTTGCAGGGGAAGCACCCTGAAGCTTTCTTT. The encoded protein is CASRLQGKHPEAFF.

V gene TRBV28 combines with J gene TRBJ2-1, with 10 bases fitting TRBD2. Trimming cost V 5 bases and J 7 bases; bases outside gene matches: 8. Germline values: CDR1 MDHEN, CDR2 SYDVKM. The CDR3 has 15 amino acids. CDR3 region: CASSPAGLAKNEQFF. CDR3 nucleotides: TGTGCCAGCAGTCCGGCGGGACTAGCGAAAAATGAGCAGTTCTTC.

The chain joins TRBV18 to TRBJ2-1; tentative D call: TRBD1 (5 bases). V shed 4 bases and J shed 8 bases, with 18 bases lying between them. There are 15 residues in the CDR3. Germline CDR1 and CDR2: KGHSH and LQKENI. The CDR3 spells CASSLLGATFDEQFF. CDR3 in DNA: TGTGCCAGCTCACTCCTTGGGGCTACCTTCGATGAGCAGTTCTTC.

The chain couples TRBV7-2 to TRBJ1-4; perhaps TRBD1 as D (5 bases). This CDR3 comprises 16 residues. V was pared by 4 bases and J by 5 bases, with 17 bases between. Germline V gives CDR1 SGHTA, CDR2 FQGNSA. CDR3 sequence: CASSSIGDGGNEKLFF. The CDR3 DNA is TGTGCCAGCAGCTCCATAGGGGACGGTGGAAATGAAAAACTGTTTTTT.

CDR3 DNA: TGTGCCACCAGCAGAGATCTAGCGGGAGGGAATGAGCAGTTCTTC. Its protein product is CATSRDLAGGNEQFF. The rearrangement joins TRBV15 to TRBJ2-1, with 12 nucleotides matching TRBD2. The CDR3 is made up of 15 amino acids. Germline values: CDR1 LNHNV, CDR2 YYDKDF (reference sequence). Trimming at V came to 0 bases and at J to 7 bases, leaving 1 base not matched to a gene.

The CDR3: CASSPGTGRTYSNQPQHF. The CDR3 coding sequence is TGTGCCAGCTCACCAGGGACAGGGCGAACTTATAGCAATCAGCCCCAGCATTTT. J is TRBJ1-5 and V is TRBV18, with 9 bases matching TRBD1. From germline, CDR1 is KGHSH and CDR2 LQKENI. The CDR3 has 18 residues. V shed 2 bases and J 0 bases; nucleotides not matched to a gene: 8.

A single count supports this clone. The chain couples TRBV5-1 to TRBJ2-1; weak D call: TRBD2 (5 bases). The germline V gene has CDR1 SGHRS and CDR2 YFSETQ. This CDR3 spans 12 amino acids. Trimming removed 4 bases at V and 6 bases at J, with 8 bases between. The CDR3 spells CASSLSANEQFF. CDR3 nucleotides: TGCGCCAGCAGCCTTAGCGCCAATGAGCAGTTCTTC.

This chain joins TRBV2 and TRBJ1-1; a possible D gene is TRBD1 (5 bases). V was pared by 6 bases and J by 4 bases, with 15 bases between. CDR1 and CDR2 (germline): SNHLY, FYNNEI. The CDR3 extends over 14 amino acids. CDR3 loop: CASRTDSAFTEAFF. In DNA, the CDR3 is TGTGCCAGCAGGACTGACAGTGCCTTCACTGAAGCTTTCTTT.

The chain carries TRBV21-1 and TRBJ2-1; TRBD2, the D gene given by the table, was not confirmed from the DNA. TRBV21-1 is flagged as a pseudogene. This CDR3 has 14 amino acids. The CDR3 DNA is TGTGCCCCTCGGGGGTGCCAAAATTACAATGAGCAGTTCTTC. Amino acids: CAPRGCQNYNEQFF.

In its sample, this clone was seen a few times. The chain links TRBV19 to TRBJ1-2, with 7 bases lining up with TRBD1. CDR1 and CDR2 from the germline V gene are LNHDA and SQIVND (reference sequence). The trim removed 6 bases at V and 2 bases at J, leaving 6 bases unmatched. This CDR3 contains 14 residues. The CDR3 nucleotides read TGTGCCAGTAGGGATGCGGGACAGAACTATGGCTACACCTTC. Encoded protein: CASRDAGQNYGYTF.

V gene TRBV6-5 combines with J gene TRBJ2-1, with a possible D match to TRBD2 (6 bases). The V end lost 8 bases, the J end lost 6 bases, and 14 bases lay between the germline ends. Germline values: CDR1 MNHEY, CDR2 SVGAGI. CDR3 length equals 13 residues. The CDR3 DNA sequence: TGTGCCAGCGGGGCGGGAATGGGCAATGAGCAGTTCTTC. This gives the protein CASGAGMGNEQFF.